This TCR beta chain emerged from a study of neurological immune-mediated disorders. Across the study: The roughly 35 patients with multiple sclerosis comprised roughly 30 relapsing-remitting cases and 3 secondary progressive cases. Study findings and constraints: No CDR3 amino acid sequences were shared by expanded clones across subjects, suggesting private repertoires in all groups.

V was pared by 7 bases and J by 6 bases, with 13 bases between. CDR3 length: 12 amino acids. The germline V gene encodes CDR1 LGHNT and CDR2 FRNRAP. Relative to its sample, this clonotype is medium-sized. What it binds is not known. Each CDR3 protein gets one entry after TCRdb re-called the 5' RACE reads with MiXCR. The profile shows roughly 32,000 distinct CDR3 sequences, 3% to 4% of them singletons. The sequenced sample consisted of PBMCs. V and J are TRBV12-5 and TRBJ2-7, with D perhaps being TRBD1 or TRBD2 (5 bases each). This sequence originates from a man under 40 with multiple sclerosis. CDR3 sequence reads: CASASGRSEQYF. The CDR3 nucleotides read TGTGCTAGTGCATCAGGGAGAAGCGAGCAGTACTTC. The full variable domain, completed using reference TRBV12-5 and TRBJ2-7, is DARVTQTPRHKVTEMGQEVTMRCQPILGHNTVFWYRQTMMQGLELLAYFRNRAPLDDSGMPKDRFSAEMPDATLATLKIQPSEPRDSAVYFCASASGRSEQYFGPGTRLTVT.